This T cell receptor beta chain was recorded in a study of blood T cell repertoires in COVID-19. On the study more broadly: Samples of COVID-19 (acute and convalescent) were obtained from the United States, Italy and Spain.

Trimming cost V 0 bases and J 5 bases, with 9 bases left between them. From germline, CDR1 is SGHKS and CDR2 YYEKEE (reference sequence). CDR3 length: 14 residues. Profiling relied on immunoSEQ multiplex PCR, and the TCRdb table lists in-frame clones only, not all of them. This sample has fewer than 500,000 clones, with about 89% found just once. The chain recombines TRBV5-5 with TRBJ2-1; tentative D call: TRBD1 (5 bases). The receptor was isolated from a man aged 25-45 years who had recovered from COVID-19. Source material: PBMCs or T cells enriched from blood (not recorded which). The CDR3, as DNA: TGTGCCAGCAGCTTGGAGGCAGGGCACAATGAGCAGTTCTTC. Translating it yields CASSLEAGHNEQFF. Filled out from reference TRBV5-5 and TRBJ2-1, the complete variable domain reads DAGVTQSPTHLIKTRGQQVTLRCSPISGHKSVSWYQQVLGQGPQFIFQYYEKEERGRGNFPDRFSARQFPNYSSELNVNALLLGDSALYLCASSLEAGHNEQFFGPGTRLTVL.